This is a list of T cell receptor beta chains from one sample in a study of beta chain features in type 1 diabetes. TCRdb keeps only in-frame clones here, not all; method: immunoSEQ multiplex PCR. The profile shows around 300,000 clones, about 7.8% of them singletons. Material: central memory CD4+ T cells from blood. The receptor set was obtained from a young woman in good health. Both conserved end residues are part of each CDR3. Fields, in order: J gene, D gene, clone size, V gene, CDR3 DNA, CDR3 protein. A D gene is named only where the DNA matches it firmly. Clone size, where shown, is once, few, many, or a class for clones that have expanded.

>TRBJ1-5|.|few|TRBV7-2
TGTGCCAGCAGGCGACAGAATCAGCCCCAGCATTTT
CASRRQNQPQHF
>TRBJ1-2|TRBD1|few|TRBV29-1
TGCAGCGCCCGACAGGGGGTCTATGGCTACACCTTC
CSARQGVYGYTF
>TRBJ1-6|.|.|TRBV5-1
TGCGCCAGCAGCCCCGATTTTTCACCCCTCCACTTT
CASSPDFSPLHF
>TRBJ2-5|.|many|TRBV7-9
TGTGCCAGCAGCGGAAGAACGGGGAAAGAGACCCAGTACTTC
CASSGRTGKETQYF
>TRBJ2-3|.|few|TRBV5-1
TGCGCCTGCAGCCTCGGTCTAGGGGCCGGAGATACGCAGTATTTT
CACSLGLGAGDTQYF
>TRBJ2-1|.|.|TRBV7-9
TGTGCCAGCAGCAGGACCCATTTACGGTACAATGAGCAGTTCTTC
CASSRTHLRYNEQFF
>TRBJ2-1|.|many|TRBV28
TGTGCCAGCCCCCCCGGGGCGGGGAGACACAATGAGCAGTTCTTC
CASPPGAGRHNEQFF
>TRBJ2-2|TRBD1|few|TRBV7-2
TGTGCCAGCAGCAAGCAGGGACAGACGAACACCGGGGAGCTGTTTTTT
CASSKQGQTNTGELFF
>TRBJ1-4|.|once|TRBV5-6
TGTGCCAGCACCGAGACGGCAACTAATGAAAAACTGTTTTTT
CASTETATNEKLFF
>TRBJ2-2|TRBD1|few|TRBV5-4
TGTGCCAGCAGCTTGGACGACAGGGGGGACACCGGGGAGCTGTTTTTT
CASSLDDRGDTGELFF
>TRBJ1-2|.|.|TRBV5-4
TGTGCCAGCAGCTTGGTGTCCGCAGGGCTCTATGGCTACACCTTC
CASSLVSAGLYGYTF
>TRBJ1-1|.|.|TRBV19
TGTGCCAGTAGTTCTACAAATGAAGCTTTCTTT
CASSSTNEAFF
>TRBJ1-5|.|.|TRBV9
TGTGCCAGCATATCTCAGCCCCAGCATTTT
CASISQPQHF
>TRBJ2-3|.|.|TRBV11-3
TGTGCCAGCAGCTTAGATCGTGGAGTAGATACGCAGTATTTT
CASSLDRGVDTQYF
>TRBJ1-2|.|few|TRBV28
TGTGCCAGCAGTTTACAGGGGAGCTATGGCTACACCTTC
CASSLQGSYGYTF
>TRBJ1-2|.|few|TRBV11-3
TGTGCCAGCAGCTCACTCGAGCGGGACTTCACCTTC
CASSSLERDFTF
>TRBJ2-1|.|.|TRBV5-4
TGTGCCAGCAGCTTGGGAGTCTATGAGCAGTTCTTC
CASSLGVYEQFF
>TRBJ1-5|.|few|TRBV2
TGTGCCAGCAGGCCCACAGCGAATAGCAATCAGCCCCAGCATTTT
CASRPTANSNQPQHF
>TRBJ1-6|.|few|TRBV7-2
TGTGCCAGCAGCTCCAGGGATCCAGTGGGCTCCTATAATTCACCCCTCCACTTT
CASSSRDPVGSYNSPLHF
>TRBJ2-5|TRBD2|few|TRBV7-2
TGTGCCAGCAGCTTAAATAGCGGGGGCCAAGAGACCCAGTACTTC
CASSLNSGGQETQYF
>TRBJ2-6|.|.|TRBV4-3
TGCGCCAGCAGTAACTCTGGGGCCAACGTCCTGACTTTC
CASSNSGANVLTF
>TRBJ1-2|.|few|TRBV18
TGTGCCAGCTCACCACCGGGTGGGGGCTACACCTTC
CASSPPGGGYTF
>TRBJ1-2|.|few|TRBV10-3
TGTGCCATCAGTGAGGCAGGGGAATTTGGCTACACCTTC
CAISEAGEFGYTF
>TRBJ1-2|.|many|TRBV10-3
TGTGCCATCAGTGGCCAGCAGCCCTATGGCTACACCTTC
CAISGQQPYGYTF
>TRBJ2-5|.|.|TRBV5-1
TGCGCCAGCAGCTTGGGGACCACCGGAGGGGAGACCCAGTACTTC
CASSLGTTGGETQYF
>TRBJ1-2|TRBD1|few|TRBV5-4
TGTGCCAGCAGCTTGGCCACGACAGGGCAGGGAAATGGCTACACCTTC
CASSLATTGQGNGYTF
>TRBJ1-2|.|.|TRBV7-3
TGTGCCAGCAGCTTACAAGGAGGCTATGGCTACACCTTC
CASSLQGGYGYTF
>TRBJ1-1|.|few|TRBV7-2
TGTGCCAGCAGCTTAGACAAAGGGACTGAAGCTTTCTTT
CASSLDKGTEAFF
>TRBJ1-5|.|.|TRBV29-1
TGCAGCGTTGGCGAGGGAGGTCAGCCCCAGCATTTT
CSVGEGGQPQHF
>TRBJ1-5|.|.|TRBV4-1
TGCGCCAGCAGCCAAGGGCCCGGCCGGGCGGCCCAGCATTTT
CASSQGPGRAAQHF
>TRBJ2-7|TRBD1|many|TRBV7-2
TGTGCCAGCAGCTTAACCCGGGACAGGGCCGAGCAGTACTTC
CASSLTRDRAEQYF
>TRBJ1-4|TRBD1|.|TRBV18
TGTGCCAGCTCACCAATGGGACAGGGAGGAGAAAAACTGTTTTTT
CASSPMGQGGEKLFF
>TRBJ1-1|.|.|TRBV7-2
TGTGCCAGCAGCTTAGTAGGGGACACTGAAGCTTTCTTT
CASSLVGDTEAFF
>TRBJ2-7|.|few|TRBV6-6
TGTGCCAGCAGCGAAGGCCAGGGGCCCTCTTACGAGCAGTACTTC
CASSEGQGPSYEQYF
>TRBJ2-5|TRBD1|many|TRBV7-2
TGTGCCAGCAGCTCAGGGACAGGGTCGTTCGCGGAGACCCAGTACTTC
CASSSGTGSFAETQYF
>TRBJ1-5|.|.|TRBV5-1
TGCGCCAGCAGCGAAGAGGGGGAACGATATCAGCCCCAGCATTTT
CASSEEGERYQPQHF
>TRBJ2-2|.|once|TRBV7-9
TGTGCCAGCAGCTTAGCTTTGGGAATCGGGGAGCTGTTTTTT
CASSLALGIGELFF
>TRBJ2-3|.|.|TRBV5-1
TGCGCCAGCAGCTTGGTACAGGAGAGTACGCAGTATTTT
CASSLVQESTQYF
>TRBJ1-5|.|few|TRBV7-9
TGTGCCAGCAGCTTAGGACAGGTGGAGTTCTATCAGCCCCAGCATTTT
CASSLGQVEFYQPQHF